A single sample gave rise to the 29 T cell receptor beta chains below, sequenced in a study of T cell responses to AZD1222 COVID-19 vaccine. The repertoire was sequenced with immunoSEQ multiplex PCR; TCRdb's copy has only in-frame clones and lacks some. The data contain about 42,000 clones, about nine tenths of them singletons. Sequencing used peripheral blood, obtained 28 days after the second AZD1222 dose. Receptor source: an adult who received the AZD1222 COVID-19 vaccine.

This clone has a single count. CDR3 amino acids: CAWNENLYEQYF. The DNA of the CDR3 is TGTGCCTGGAACGAGAACCTCTACGAGCAGTACTTC. The rearrangement joins TRBV30 to TRBJ2-7; D gene uncertain. In germline, CDR1 is GTSNPN, CDR2 SVGIG (reference sequence). V lost 4 bases and J lost 3, with 10 bases in between. The CDR3 totals 12 residues.

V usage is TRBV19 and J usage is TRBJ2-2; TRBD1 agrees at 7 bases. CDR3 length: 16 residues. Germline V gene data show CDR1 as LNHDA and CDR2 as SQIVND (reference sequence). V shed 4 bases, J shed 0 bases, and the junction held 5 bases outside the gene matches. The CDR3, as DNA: TGTGCCAGTAGTACCCTCGGACAGGCGAACACCGGGGAGCTGTTTTTT. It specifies CASSTLGQANTGELFF. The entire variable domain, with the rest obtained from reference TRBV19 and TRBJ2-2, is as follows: DGGITQSPKYLFRKEGQNVTLSCEQNLNHDAMYWYRQDPGQGLRLIYYSQIVNDFQKGDIAEGYSVSREKKESFPLTVTSAQKNPTAFYLCASSTLGQANTGELFFGEGSRLTVL.

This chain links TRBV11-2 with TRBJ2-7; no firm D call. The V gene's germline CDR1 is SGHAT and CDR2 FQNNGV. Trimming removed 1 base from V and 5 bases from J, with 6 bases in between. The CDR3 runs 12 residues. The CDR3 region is CASSLGPHEQYF. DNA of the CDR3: TGTGCCAGCAGCTTAGGGCCGCACGAGCAGTACTTC.

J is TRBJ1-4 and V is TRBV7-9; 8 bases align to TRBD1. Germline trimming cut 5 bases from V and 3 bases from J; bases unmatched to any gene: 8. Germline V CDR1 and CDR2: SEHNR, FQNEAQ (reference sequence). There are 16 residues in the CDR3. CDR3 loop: CASSPGVTGANEKLFF. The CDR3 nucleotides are TGTGCCAGCAGCCCTGGAGTGACAGGGGCTAATGAAAAACTGTTTTTT.

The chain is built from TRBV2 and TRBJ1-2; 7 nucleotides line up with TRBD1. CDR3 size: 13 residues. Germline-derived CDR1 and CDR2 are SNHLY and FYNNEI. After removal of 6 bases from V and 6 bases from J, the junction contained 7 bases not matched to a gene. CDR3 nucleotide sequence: TGTGCCAGCAGCTTACAGGGGCCGAATGGCTACACCTTC. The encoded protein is CASSLQGPNGYTF.

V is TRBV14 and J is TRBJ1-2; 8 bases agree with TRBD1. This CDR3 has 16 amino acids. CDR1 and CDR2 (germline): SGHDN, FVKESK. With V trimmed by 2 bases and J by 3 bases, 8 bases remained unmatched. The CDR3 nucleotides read TGTGCCAGCAGCCAAAGCAGGGGGCGCGGGGACTATGGCTACACCTTC. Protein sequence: CASSQSRGRGDYGYTF.

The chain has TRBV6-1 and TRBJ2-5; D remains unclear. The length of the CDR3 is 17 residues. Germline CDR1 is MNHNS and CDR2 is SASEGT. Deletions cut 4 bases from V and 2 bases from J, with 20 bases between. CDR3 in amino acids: CASSAQALGYVQETQYF. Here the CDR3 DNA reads TGTGCCAGCAGTGCACAAGCCCTAGGTTATGTGCAAGAGACCCAGTACTTC.

The CDR3 bases are TGCAGTGCTAGTAAGGGGGTACCTAACACTGAAGCTTTCTTT. Its protein product is CSASKGVPNTEAFF. The chain joins TRBV20-1 to TRBJ1-1; D possibly corresponds to TRBD1 (6 bases). Germline V gives CDR1 DFQATT, CDR2 SNEGSKA (reference sequence). Trimming left V 3 bases short and J 2 bases short, with 13 bases between. The CDR3 is made up of 14 amino acids.

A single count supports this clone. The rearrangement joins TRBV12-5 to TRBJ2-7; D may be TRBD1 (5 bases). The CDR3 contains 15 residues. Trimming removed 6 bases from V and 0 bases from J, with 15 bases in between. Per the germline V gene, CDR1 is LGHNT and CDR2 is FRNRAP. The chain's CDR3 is CASGPLRGFSYEQYF. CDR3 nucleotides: TGTGCTAGTGGCCCTCTTAGGGGATTCTCCTACGAGCAGTACTTC.

The CDR3 DNA is TGTGCTAGTGGTTTTGAGTCTGCGCGGGAGCTGTTTTTT. Its translation is CASGFESARELFF. The V call is TRBV12-5, the J call TRBJ2-2; the D is unclear. The CDR3 is made up of 13 amino acids. Trimming took off 3 bases at V and 9 bases at J, with 11 bases between the two ends. Germline CDR1 and CDR2: LGHNT and FRNRAP.

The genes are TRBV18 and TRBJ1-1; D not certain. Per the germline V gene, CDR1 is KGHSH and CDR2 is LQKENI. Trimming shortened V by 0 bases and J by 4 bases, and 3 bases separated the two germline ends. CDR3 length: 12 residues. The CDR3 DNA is TGTGCCAGCTCACCACCTAGCACTGAAGCTTTCTTT. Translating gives CASSPPSTEAFF.

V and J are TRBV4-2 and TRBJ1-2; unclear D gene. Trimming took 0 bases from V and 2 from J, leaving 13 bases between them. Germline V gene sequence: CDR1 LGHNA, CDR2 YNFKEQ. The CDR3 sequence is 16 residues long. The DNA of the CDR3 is TGTGCCAGCAGCCAAGATTCCGGGGTTGGAAACTATGGCTACACCTTC. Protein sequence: CASSQDSGVGNYGYTF.

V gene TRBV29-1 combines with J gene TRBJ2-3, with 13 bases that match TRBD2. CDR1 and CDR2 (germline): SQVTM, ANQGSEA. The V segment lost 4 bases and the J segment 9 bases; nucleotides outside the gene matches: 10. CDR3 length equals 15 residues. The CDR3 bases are TGCAGCGTTGGGCCGGGACTAGCGGGGAGTGACACGCAGTATTTT. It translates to CSVGPGLAGSDTQYF.

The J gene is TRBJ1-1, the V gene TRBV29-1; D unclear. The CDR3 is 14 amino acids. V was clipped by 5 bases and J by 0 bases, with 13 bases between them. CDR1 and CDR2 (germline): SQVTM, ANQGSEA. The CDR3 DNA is TGCAGCGTTTCACAAACCTCCATGAACACTGAAGCTTTCTTT. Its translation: CSVSQTSMNTEAFF.

Here the CDR3 DNA reads TGTGCCAGCAGGCTCAGGCCGGAACTTAATGAAAAACTGTTTTTT. The encoded protein is CASRLRPELNEKLFF. The J gene is TRBJ1-4, the V gene TRBV27, with no clear D. This CDR3 is built from 15 residues. V lost 6 bases and J lost 4, with 15 bases in between. Germline loops: CDR1 MNHEY, CDR2 SMNVEV (reference sequence).

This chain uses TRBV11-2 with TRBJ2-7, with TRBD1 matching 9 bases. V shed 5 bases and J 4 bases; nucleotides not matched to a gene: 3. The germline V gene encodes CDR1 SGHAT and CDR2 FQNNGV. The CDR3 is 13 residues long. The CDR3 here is CASSGDREYEQYF. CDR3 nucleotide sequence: TGTGCCAGCAGCGGGGACAGGGAGTACGAGCAGTACTTC.

This CDR3 is CASRQTGGNQPQHF. CDR3 DNA sequence: TGTGCCAGCAGACAAACAGGGGGCAATCAGCCCCAGCATTTT. The chain combines TRBV7-2 with TRBJ1-5, with 7 bases lining up with TRBD1. In germline, CDR1 is SGHTA, CDR2 FQGNSA. CDR3 length: 14 amino acids. Germline trimming cut 6 bases from V and 2 bases from J; bases unmatched to any gene: 4.

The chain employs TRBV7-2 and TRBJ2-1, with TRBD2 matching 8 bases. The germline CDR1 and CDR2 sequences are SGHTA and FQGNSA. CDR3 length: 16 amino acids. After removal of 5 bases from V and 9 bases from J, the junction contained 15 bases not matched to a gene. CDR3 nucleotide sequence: TGTGCCAGCAGCCCTAGGCCCGGGGGGGCGATTACTGAGCAGTTCTTC. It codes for CASSPRPGGAITEQFF. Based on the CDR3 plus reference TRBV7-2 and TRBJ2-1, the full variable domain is GAGVSQSPSNKVTEKGKDVELRCDPISGHTALYWYRQSLGQGLEFLIYFQGNSAPDKSGLPSDRFSAERTGGSVSTLTIQRTQQEDSAVYLCASSPRPGGAITEQFFGPGTRLTVL.

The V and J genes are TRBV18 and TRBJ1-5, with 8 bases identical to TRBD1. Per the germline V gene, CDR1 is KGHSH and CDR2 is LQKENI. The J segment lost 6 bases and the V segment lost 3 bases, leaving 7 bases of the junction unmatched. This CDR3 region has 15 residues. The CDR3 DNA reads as TGTGCCAGCTCACCCTCAGGGGGCGGCGGTCAGCCCCAGCATTTT. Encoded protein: CASSPSGGGGQPQHF.

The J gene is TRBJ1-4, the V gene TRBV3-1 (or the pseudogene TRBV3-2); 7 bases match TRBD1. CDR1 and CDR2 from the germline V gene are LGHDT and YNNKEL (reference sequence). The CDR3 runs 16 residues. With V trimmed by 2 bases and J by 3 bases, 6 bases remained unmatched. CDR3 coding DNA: TGTGCCAGCAGCCAATTTCCGGGACAGCCTAATGAAAAACTGTTTTTT. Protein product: CASSQFPGQPNEKLFF.

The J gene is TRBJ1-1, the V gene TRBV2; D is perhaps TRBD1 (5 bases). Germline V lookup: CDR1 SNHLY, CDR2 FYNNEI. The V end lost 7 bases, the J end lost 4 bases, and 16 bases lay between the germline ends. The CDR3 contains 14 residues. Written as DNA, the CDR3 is TGTGCCAGCAAGATGGAGGGGATGGGCACTGAAGCTTTCTTT. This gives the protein CASKMEGMGTEAFF.

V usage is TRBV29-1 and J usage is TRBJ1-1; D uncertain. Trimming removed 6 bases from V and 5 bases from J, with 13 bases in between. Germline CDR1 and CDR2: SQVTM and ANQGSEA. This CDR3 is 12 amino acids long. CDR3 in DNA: TGCAGCGTGGAGGTTTCGGGAACTGAAGCTTTCTTT. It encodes CSVEVSGTEAFF.

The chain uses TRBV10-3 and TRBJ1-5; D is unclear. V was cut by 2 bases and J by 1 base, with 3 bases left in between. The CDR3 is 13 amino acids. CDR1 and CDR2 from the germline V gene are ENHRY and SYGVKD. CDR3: CAISEGSNQPQHF. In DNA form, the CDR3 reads TGTGCCATCAGTGAGGGGAGCAATCAGCCCCAGCATTTT.

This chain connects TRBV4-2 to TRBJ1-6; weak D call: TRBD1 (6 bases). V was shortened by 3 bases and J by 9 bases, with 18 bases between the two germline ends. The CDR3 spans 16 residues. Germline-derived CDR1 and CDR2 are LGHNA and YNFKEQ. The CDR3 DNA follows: TGTGCCAGCAGCCACCCTCTGGGACAAATAGGTTCACCCCTCCACTTT. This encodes CASSHPLGQIGSPLHF.

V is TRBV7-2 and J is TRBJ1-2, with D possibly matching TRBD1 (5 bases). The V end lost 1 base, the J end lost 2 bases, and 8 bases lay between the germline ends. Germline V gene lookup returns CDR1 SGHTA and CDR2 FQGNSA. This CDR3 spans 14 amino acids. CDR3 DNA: TGTGCCAGCAGCTTAGGGGGGGTCAACTATGGCTACACCTTC. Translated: CASSLGGVNYGYTF.

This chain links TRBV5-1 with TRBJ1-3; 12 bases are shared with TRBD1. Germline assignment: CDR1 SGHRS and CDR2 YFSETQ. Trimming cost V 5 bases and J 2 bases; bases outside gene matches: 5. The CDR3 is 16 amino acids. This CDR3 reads CASRGTGGSTGNTIYF. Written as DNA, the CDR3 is TGCGCCAGCAGAGGGACAGGGGGCTCAACTGGAAACACCATATATTTT.

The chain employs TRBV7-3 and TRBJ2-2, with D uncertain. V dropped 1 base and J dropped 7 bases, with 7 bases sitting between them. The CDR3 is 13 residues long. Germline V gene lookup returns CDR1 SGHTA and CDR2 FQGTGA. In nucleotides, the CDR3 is TGTGCCAGCAGCTTAAAGGTTGACGGGGAGCTGTTTTTT. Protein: CASSLKVDGELFF.

The CDR3 sequence is CASSQGHSSYEQYF. CDR3 nucleotides: TGTGCCAGCAGCCAAGGTCACAGCTCCTACGAGCAGTACTTC. The chain couples TRBV11-2 to TRBJ2-7; D gene ambiguous. The CDR3 covers 14 residues. The ends were cut back, 5 bases at V and 0 bases at J, with 11 bases in the middle. Germline CDR1 and CDR2: SGHAT and FQNNGV.

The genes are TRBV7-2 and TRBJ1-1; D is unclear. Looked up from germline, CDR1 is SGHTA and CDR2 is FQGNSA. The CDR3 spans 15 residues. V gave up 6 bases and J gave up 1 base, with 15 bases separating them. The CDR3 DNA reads TGTGCCAGCAGTCACCAGTTCCGTAGGAACACTGAAGCTTTCTTT. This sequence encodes CASSHQFRRNTEAFF.